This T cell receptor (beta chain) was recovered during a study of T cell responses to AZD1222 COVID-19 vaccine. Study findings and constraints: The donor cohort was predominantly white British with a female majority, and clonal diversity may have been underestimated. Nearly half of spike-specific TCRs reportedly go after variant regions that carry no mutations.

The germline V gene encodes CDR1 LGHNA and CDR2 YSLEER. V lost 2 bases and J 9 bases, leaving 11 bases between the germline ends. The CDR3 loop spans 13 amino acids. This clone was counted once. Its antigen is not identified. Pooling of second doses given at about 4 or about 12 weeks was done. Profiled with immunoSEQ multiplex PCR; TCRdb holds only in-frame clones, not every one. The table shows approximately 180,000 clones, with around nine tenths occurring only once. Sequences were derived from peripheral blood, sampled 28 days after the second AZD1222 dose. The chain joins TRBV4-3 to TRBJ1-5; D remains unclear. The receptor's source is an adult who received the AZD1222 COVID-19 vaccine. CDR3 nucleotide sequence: TGCGCCAGCAGCCAAAGGAGGTCCACGCCCCAGCATTTT. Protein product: CASSQRRSTPQHF.